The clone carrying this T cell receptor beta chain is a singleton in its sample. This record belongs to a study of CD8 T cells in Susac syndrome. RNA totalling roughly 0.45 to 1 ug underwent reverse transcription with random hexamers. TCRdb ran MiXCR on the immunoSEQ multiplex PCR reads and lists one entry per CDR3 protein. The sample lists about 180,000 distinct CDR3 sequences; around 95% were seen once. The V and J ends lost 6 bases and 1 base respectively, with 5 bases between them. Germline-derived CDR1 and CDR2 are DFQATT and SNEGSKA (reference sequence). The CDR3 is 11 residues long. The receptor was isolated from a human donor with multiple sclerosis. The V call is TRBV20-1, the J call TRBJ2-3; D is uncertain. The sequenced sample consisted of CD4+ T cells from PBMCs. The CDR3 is CSASGTDTQYF. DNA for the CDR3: TGCAGTGCGTCGGGCACAGATACGCAGTATTTT.